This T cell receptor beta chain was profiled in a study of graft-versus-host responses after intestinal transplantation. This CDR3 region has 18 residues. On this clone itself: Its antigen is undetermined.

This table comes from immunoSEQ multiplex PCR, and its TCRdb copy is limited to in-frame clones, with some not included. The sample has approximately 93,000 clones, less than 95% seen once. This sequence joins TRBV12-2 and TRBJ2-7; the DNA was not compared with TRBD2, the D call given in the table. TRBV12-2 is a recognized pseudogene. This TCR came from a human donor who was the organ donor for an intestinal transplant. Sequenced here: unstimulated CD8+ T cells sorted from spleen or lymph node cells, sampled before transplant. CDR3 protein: CASRPQGTSGSHTYEQYF. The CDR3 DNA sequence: TGTGCAAGTCGCCCACAAGGGACTAGCGGGAGTCACACCTACGAGCAGTACTTC.